These T cell receptor beta chains were read from a single sample in a study of CD8 T cells in ankylosing spondylitis. Using its own MiXCR run on the 5' RACE reads, TCRdb lists one record per CDR3 protein. Among about 220,000 distinct CDR3 sequences listed, about 17% were seen once. Sequenced input: blood, either unsorted or a sorted T cell fraction (not recorded which). These receptors all stem from a male donor with ankylosing spondylitis. Each CDR3 is given with its conserved first and last residue. The order of the fields is J gene, D gene, clone size, V gene, CDR3 protein, CDR3 DNA. A D gene is named only where the DNA matches it firmly. Rows may omit the clone size; those that give it use once, few, many or a size class.

>TRBJ2-1|TRBD2|few|TRBV7-3
CASSLNPSGGAYNEQFF
TGTGCCAGCAGCTTAAACCCTAGCGGGGGGGCTTACAATGAGCAGTTCTTC
>TRBJ2-1|.|.|TRBV10-3
CAISDFNEQFF
TGTGCCATCAGTGATTTTAATGAGCAGTTCTTC
>TRBJ2-3|.|.|TRBV3-1
CASSPDGHTQYF
TGTGCCAGCAGCCCGGACGGTCATACGCAGTATTTT
>TRBJ2-1|TRBD2|few|TRBV7-9
CASSFNAGTSGNEQFF
TGTGCCAGCAGCTTTAATGCGGGGACTAGCGGGAATGAGCAGTTCTTC
>TRBJ1-1|.|.|TRBV5-1
CASSLDGGLGTEAFF
TGCGCCAGCAGCTTGGATGGGGGCTTGGGGACTGAAGCTTTCTTT
>TRBJ2-1|.|few|TRBV5-1
CASSLEGVPSGYNEQFF
TGCGCCAGCAGCTTGGAGGGGGTGCCCTCGGGCTACAATGAGCAGTTCTTC
>TRBJ2-2|TRBD1|few|TRBV29-1
CSVDTGQGAEGGELFF
TGCAGCGTGGACACGGGACAGGGGGCGGAGGGCGGGGAGCTGTTTTTT
>TRBJ2-3|TRBD1|few|TRBV12-3/TRBV12-4
CASRQTGGSTDTQYF
TGTGCCAGCAGACAGACAGGGGGTAGCACAGATACGCAGTATTTT
>TRBJ1-1|.|.|TRBV4-1
CASSPYRETEAFF
TGCGCCAGCAGCCCATACAGGGAGACTGAAGCTTTCTTT
>TRBJ2-3|.|.|TRBV1
CVANPEGNTQYF
TGCGTCGCGAACCCAGAAGGAAATACGCAGTATTTT
>TRBJ2-5|TRBD2|few|TRBV12-3/TRBV12-4
CASSSSGVETQYF
TGTGCCAGCAGTTCTAGCGGGGTAGAGACCCAGTACTTC
>TRBJ1-2|.|.|TRBV4-3
CASSQEVPGAAPDGYTF
TGCGCCAGCAGCCAAGAGGTGCCAGGGGCAGCGCCCGATGGCTACACCTTC
>TRBJ2-2|TRBD1|once|TRBV7-9
CASSLGRGPPGELFF
TGTGCCAGCAGCTTAGGCAGGGGGCCCCCCGGGGAGCTGTTTTTT
>TRBJ2-1|.|.|TRBV7-3
CASSLIGTNNEQFF
TGTGCCAGCAGCTTAATCGGCACAAACAATGAGCAGTTCTTC
>TRBJ2-2|.|.|TRBV27
CASSSGAGTGELFF
TGTGCCAGCAGTAGCGGTGCGGGCACCGGGGAGCTGTTTTTT
>TRBJ2-5|TRBD1|.|TRBV28
CASSLDRGQGPETQYF
TGTGCCAGCAGTTTAGATCGCGGACAGGGACCGGAGACCCAGTACTTC
>TRBJ1-1|.|.|TRBV9
CASSSQQGMNTEAFF
TGTGCCAGCAGCTCCCAGCAGGGGATGAACACTGAAGCTTTCTTT
>TRBJ2-1|TRBD2|.|TRBV11-2
CASSLVGLAGGGNEQFF
TGTGCCAGCAGCTTAGTCGGACTAGCGGGAGGAGGGAATGAGCAGTTCTTC
>TRBJ2-1|TRBD2|.|TRBV3-1
CASSPRSGRARATDNEQFF
TGTGCCAGCAGCCCGAGAAGCGGGAGGGCCAGGGCTACGGACAATGAGCAGTTCTTC
>TRBJ2-3|.|.|TRBV12-3/TRBV12-4
CASSLVPPPTDTQYF
TGTGCCAGCAGTTTAGTCCCGCCCCCCACAGATACGCAGTATTTT
>TRBJ2-2|TRBD1|few|TRBV10-3
CAISEPEDRGDTGELFF
TGTGCCATCAGTGAGCCCGAGGACAGGGGGGATACCGGGGAGCTGTTTTTT
>TRBJ1-3|.|few|TRBV18
CASSPPDDWGSRRGNTIYF
TGTGCCAGCTCACCACCGGATGATTGGGGGTCTCGAAGAGGAAACACCATATATTTT
>TRBJ1-1|.|few|TRBV6-5
CASSYSIGVNTEAFF
TGTGCCAGCAGTTACTCGATTGGGGTGAACACTGAAGCTTTCTTT
>TRBJ1-1|.|.|TRBV19
CATKEQPGGNTEAFF
TGTGCCACTAAGGAGCAACCGGGGGGCAACACTGAAGCTTTCTTT
>TRBJ2-1|.|few|TRBV7-6
CASSPNLGGPYNEQFF
TGTGCCAGCAGCCCCAACCTTGGGGGCCCTTACAATGAGCAGTTCTTC
>TRBJ2-3|.|.|TRBV7-9
CASSLVDVTDTQYF
TGTGCCAGCAGCTTAGTCGATGTAACAGATACGCAGTATTTT
>TRBJ2-1|TRBD2|few|TRBV13
CASRTSGSRGEQFF
TGTGCCAGCAGGACTAGCGGGAGCAGGGGTGAGCAGTTCTTC